This TCR beta chain was documented in a study of cytomegalovirus exposure and HLA in healthy donors. The PCR ran on 60 Vbeta and 13 Jbeta primers. Repertoires were generated with immunoSEQ multiplex PCR, while TCRdb's copy carries only in-frame clones and drops some. This sample has some 140,000 clones, with 77% found just once. The CDR3 has 14 amino acids. Germline V lookup: CDR1 MNHNS, CDR2 SASEGT. V was clipped by 3 bases and J by 1 base, with 9 bases between them. General study results and limits: When a later analysis compared HLA-associated TCR beta chains with equally common others, the HLA-associated chains turned out to be more clonally expanded and to have lower generation probabilities. In an earlier analysis, about 87% or about 30%: the productive usage of most TCR beta V segments. Reportedly, HLA-A and HLA-B alleles of most subjects were accurately predicted from TCR beta. Likely technical artifact: a cluster of highly shared sequence variants.

On this clone itself: Its antigen is unidentified.

The receptor was isolated from a woman in her thirties or forties in good health and CMV-seronegative. Specimen: PBMCs. This chain links TRBV6-1 with TRBJ1-2, with D possibly matching TRBD1 (6 bases). This CDR3 reads CASSDGQRNYGYTF. CDR3 in DNA: TGTGCCAGCAGTGACGGACAGCGTAACTATGGCTACACCTTC.